These 15 T cell receptor beta chains originate from one sample sequenced in a study of T cell responses to AZD1222 COVID-19 vaccine. TCRdb keeps only in-frame clones here, not all; method: immunoSEQ multiplex PCR. There are about 150,000 clones in the sample; roughly nine tenths occur only once, and 1.4% to 1.5% lies in the top ten. The source was peripheral blood, collected on day 0 of AZD1222 vaccination. The receptors here all came from an adult in good health.

The gene calls are TRBV27 and TRBJ2-4, with TRBD2 matching 9 bases. After removal of 8 bases from V and 4 bases from J, the junction contained 12 bases not matched to a gene. This CDR3 region has 16 residues. The V gene's germline CDR1 is MNHEY and CDR2 SMNVEV (reference sequence). CDR3 in amino acids: CASSTLRTSEKNIQYF. The CDR3, as DNA: TGTGCCAGCTCCACCCTGAGGACTAGCGAGAAAAACATTCAGTACTTC.

CDR3 DNA: TGTGCCAGCAGCTCACGGACAGAAAGCAACTATGGCTACACCTTC. Amino acids: CASSSRTESNYGYTF. The V and J genes are TRBV5-6 and TRBJ1-2; D may be TRBD1 (6 bases). CDR3 length: 15 residues. With 3 bases removed from V and 2 bases from J, the gap between germline ends came to 14 bases. CDR1 and CDR2 (germline): SGHDT, YYEEEE. The complete variable domain, with remaining parts taken from reference TRBV5-6 and TRBJ1-2, reads DAGVTQSPTHLIKTRGQQVTLRCSPKSGHDTVSWYQQALGQGPQFIFQYYEEEERQRGNFPDRFSGHQFPNYSSELNVNALLLGDSALYLCASSSRTESNYGYTFGSGTRLTVV.

The chain employs TRBV11-3 and TRBJ2-1; no clear D. Germline V CDR1 and CDR2: SGHNT, YENEEA. Trimming took 10 bases from V and 6 from J, leaving 10 bases between them. The CDR3 covers 11 residues. CDR3 loop: CATQWGNEQFF. The CDR3 DNA follows: TGTGCCACCCAGTGGGGCAATGAGCAGTTCTTC.

This clone was found once. The chain joins TRBV11-3 to TRBJ2-7; 12 positions agree with TRBD2. The CDR3 has 19 amino acids. Germline values: CDR1 SGHNT, CDR2 YENEEA. With V trimmed by 1 base and J by 4 bases, 14 bases remained unmatched. The DNA for the CDR3 is TGTGCCAGCAGCTTAGTCGGGATCGGACTAGCGGGATCTTTTTACGAGCAGTACTTC. It yields the protein CASSLVGIGLAGSFYEQYF. The whole variable domain, remainder taken from reference TRBV11-3 and TRBJ2-7, is EAGVVQSPRYKIIEKKQPVAFWCNPISGHNTLYWYLQNLGQGPELLIRYENEEAVDDSQLPKDRFSAERLKGVDSTLKIQPAELGDSAVYLCASSLVGIGLAGSFYEQYFGPGTRLTVT.

This clone was counted once. This rearrangement joins TRBV19 to TRBJ1-6; no clear D. The CDR3 is made up of 15 amino acids. CDR1 LNHDA and CDR2 SQIVND come from the germline V gene (reference sequence). Between the trimmed V and J ends, which lost 6 bases and 0 bases, there was a span of 9 bases. CDR3 sequence: CASSSQSSYNSPLHF. The CDR3 nucleotides read TGTGCCAGTAGCTCACAGAGCTCCTATAATTCACCCCTCCACTTT. Full variable domain (rest looked up from reference TRBV19 and TRBJ1-6): DGGITQSPKYLFRKEGQNVTLSCEQNLNHDAMYWYRQDPGQGLRLIYYSQIVNDFQKGDIAEGYSVSREKKESFPLTVTSAQKNPTAFYLCASSSQSSYNSPLHFGNGTRLTVT.

This clone was detected a few times. This chain connects TRBV27 to TRBJ1-1; D gene uncertain. The CDR3 sequence is 13 residues long. Germline CDR1 and CDR2: MNHEY and SMNVEV (reference sequence). V lost 0 bases to trimming and J lost 9 bases, with 11 bases between them. DNA for the CDR3: TGTGCCAGCAGTTTATCGCTTTCGCGGAAAGCTTTCTTT. Translation gives CASSLSLSRKAFF.

This chain uses TRBV28 with TRBJ1-1, with no clear D. There are 14 residues in the CDR3. Germline V lookup: CDR1 MDHEN, CDR2 SYDVKM. V lost 4 bases and J lost 11, with 20 bases in between. The DNA for the CDR3 is TGTGCCAGCAGTTATCAACGGACGCGCACCTGGGCTTTCTTT. Amino acid sequence: CASSYQRTRTWAFF.

The chain is built from TRBV4-3 and TRBJ1-4; no firm D call. Germline CDR1 is LGHNA and CDR2 is YSLEER. Trimming took 1 base from V and 3 from J, leaving 9 bases between them. This CDR3 has 15 amino acids. CDR3 sequence (DNA): TGCGCCAGCAGCCAAGGCGCGTCGGCTAATGAAAAACTGTTTTTT. Residues: CASSQGASANEKLFF.

This clone occurred once. The chain carries TRBV12-3 or TRBV12-4 and TRBJ1-1; D gene ambiguous. V was trimmed by 2 bases and J by 6 bases, leaving 10 bases between them. The CDR3 runs 13 residues. CDR3 loop: CASSLKEKAEAFF. CDR3 nucleotide sequence: TGTGCCAGCAGTTTAAAGGAAAAGGCTGAAGCTTTCTTT.

V is TRBV7-3 and J is TRBJ1-1; a weak D match, TRBD1 (6 bases). Germline loops: CDR1 SGHTA, CDR2 FQGTGA. The CDR3 loop spans 14 amino acids. V was clipped by 5 bases and J by 1 base, with 11 bases between them. CDR3 sequence: CASSREGGNTEAFF. The CDR3 region has the DNA TGTGCCAGCAGCCGCGAAGGGGGGAACACTGAAGCTTTCTTT.

This rearrangement joins TRBV11-3 to TRBJ2-7; 10 bases agree with TRBD2. CDR1 and CDR2 from the germline V gene are SGHNT and YENEEA. The CDR3 runs 15 residues. Germline trimming cut 5 bases from V and 0 bases from J; bases unmatched to any gene: 4. The CDR3, as DNA: TGTGCCAGCAGCCCCAGGACTAGCGGCTCCTACGAGCAGTACTTC. It specifies CASSPRTSGSYEQYF.

The rearrangement links TRBV11-1 to TRBJ1-4; a possible D gene is TRBD1 (6 bases). The V gene's germline CDR1 is SGHAT and CDR2 FQDESV (reference sequence). The CDR3 sequence is 14 residues long. Trimming stripped 4 bases from V and 5 bases from J, with 11 bases between. The CDR3 here is CASSSDRSNEKLFF. CDR3 DNA sequence: TGTGCCAGCAGCTCGGACAGAAGCAATGAAAAACTGTTTTTT.

Written as DNA, the CDR3 is TGTGCCAGCAACCCGGTGAGCACCGGGGAGCTGTTTTTT. As protein: CASNPVSTGELFF. The rearrangement links TRBV6-2 or TRBV6-3 to TRBJ2-2, with D unclear. The ends were cut back, 7 bases at V and 4 bases at J, with 10 bases in the middle. This CDR3 comprises 13 residues. Germline values: CDR1 MNHEY, CDR2 SVGEGT.

The V call is TRBV27, the J call TRBJ1-4; tentative D call: TRBD1 (5 bases). V lost 5 bases, J lost 8 bases, and 18 bases lay in between. The CDR3 has 15 amino acids. Germline loops: CDR1 MNHEY, CDR2 SMNVEV (reference sequence). CDR3 region: CASSASPGLHEKLFF. The CDR3 nucleotides read TGTGCCAGCAGTGCATCCCCGGGACTTCACGAAAAACTGTTTTTT.

About this clone: The junction shows a germline mismatch at one end, possibly a read error. The chain is built from TRBV7-9 and TRBJ2-5; D perhaps matches TRBD1 (6 bases). The V gene's germline CDR1 is SEHNR and CDR2 FQNEAQ (reference sequence). The CDR3 is made up of 15 amino acids. Written as DNA, the CDR3 is TGTGCCAGCAGGCCCGGACAGATATATCCAGAGTCCCAGTACTTC. Its protein is CASRPGQIYPESQYF.